A single sample is the source of the 24 T cell receptor beta chains below, sequenced in a study of CD8+CD57+ T cells in acquired aplastic anemia. Profiling of TCR beta VDJ combinations and CDR3 sequences used genomic DNA as template. From the reads, TCRdb called clonotypes with MiXCR, one entry per CDR3 protein. The sample has 150,000 to 200,000 distinct CDR3 sequences; more than 45% are singletons. Patients who underwent sequencing had shown CD8+CD57+ cell expansion by flow cytometry. Sequencing was performed on sorted CD4+, CD8+, or CD8+CD57+ T cells (not recorded which) from PBMCs. The origin of the receptors is a human donor with aplastic anemia.

This clonotype came up many times. This sequence joins TRBV7-9 and TRBJ1-2, with TRBD1 as a possible D gene (5 bases). The germline CDR1 and CDR2 sequences are SEHNR and FQNEAQ (reference sequence). CDR3 length: 16 amino acids. V shed 5 bases and J shed 0 bases, with 16 bases lying between them. CDR3 residues: CASSPRQPSSNYGYTF. CDR3 DNA sequence: TGTGCCAGCAGCCCCCGACAGCCTTCATCTAACTATGGCTACACCTTC.

This rearrangement joins TRBV29-1 to TRBJ1-2, with D perhaps TRBD1 (6 bases). The CDR3 spans 15 residues. Germline CDR1 and CDR2: SQVTM and ANQGSEA. The germline V and J ends were trimmed by 8 bases and 4 bases, with 23 bases remaining between them. The CDR3 sequence is CSIHVGGSGPYGYTF. As DNA, the CDR3 is TGCAGCATTCACGTAGGGGGGTCAGGACCCTATGGCTACACCTTC.

This clonotype was counted between two and nine times. This chain connects TRBV29-1 to TRBJ2-3, with 13 positions matching TRBD2. The CDR3 runs to 15 residues. The germline CDR1 and CDR2 sequences are SQVTM and ANQGSEA. The junction had 2 bases not matched to a gene; V was cut back by 1 base and J by 4 bases. As DNA, the CDR3 is TGCAGCGTTGAAGGACTAGCGGGGGGTGCAGATACGCAGTATTTT. Translation gives CSVEGLAGGADTQYF.

This clonotype was detected only once. V gene TRBV7-3 combines with J gene TRBJ1-6; maybe TRBD1 (5 bases). V was shortened by 5 bases and J by 8 bases, with 13 bases between the two germline ends. Germline assignment: CDR1 SGHTA and CDR2 FQGTGA. The CDR3 sequence is 14 residues long. The CDR3, as DNA: TGTGCCAGCAGCCTGCGGGACGGCGATTCACCCCTCCACTTT. Its protein is CASSLRDGDSPLHF.

In its sample, this clonotype was seen a few times. CDR3: CSARSIEGNSPLHF. As DNA, the CDR3 is TGCAGTGCTAGGTCGATAGAAGGTAATTCACCCCTCCACTTT. The V gene is TRBV20-1, the J gene TRBJ1-6; D remains unclear. Germline V gene data show CDR1 as DFQATT and CDR2 as SNEGSKA (reference sequence). V was clipped by 3 bases and J by 6 bases, with 12 bases between them. The CDR3 runs 14 residues.

In the case of this clonotype: Possible read error: a much larger clone is one base away. The chain is built from TRBV5-4 and TRBJ1-3, with no clear D. The CDR3 is made up of 13 amino acids. Germline V gives CDR1 SGHNT, CDR2 YYREEE (reference sequence). CDR3 region: CASSANSGNTICF. The CDR3 DNA sequence: TGCGCCAGCAGCGCAAATTCTGGAAACACCATATGTTTT. The full variable domain, its missing parts supplied by reference TRBV5-4 and TRBJ1-3, is ETGVTQSPTHLIKTRGQQVTLRCSSQSGHNTVSWYQQALGQGPQFIFQYYREEENGRGNFPPRFSGLQFPNYSSELNVNALELDDSALYLCASSANSGNTICFGEGSWLTVV.

Here the CDR3 DNA reads TGTGCCACCAGCAGAGATCAAGGGGTGGAGACCCAGTACTTC. Amino acid sequence: CATSRDQGVETQYF. This chain uses TRBV15 with TRBJ2-5; tentatively, D is TRBD1 (5 bases). Germline assignment: CDR1 LNHNV and CDR2 YYDKDF (reference sequence). The CDR3 has 14 residues. Trimming removed 0 bases from V and 5 bases from J, with 10 bases in between.

This clonotype was picked up many times. The chain combines TRBV11-2 with TRBJ1-1, with TRBD1 matching over 9 bases. J was trimmed by 3 bases and V by 5 bases; bases with no gene match: 7. The CDR3 has 15 amino acids. CDR1 and CDR2 from the germline V gene are SGHAT and FQNNGV. The CDR3 nucleotides are TGTGCCAGCAGCATAGGACAGGGGCGGGACACTGAAGCTTTCTTT. Protein sequence: CASSIGQGRDTEAFF.

This clonotype has at least ten counts. Just one base apart from a much larger clone, this may be a read error. The CDR3 DNA reads as TGTGCCAGCAGCCCCAGGACAGGCGGCTCCTACGAGCAGTACTTC. Translating gives CASSPRTGGSYEQYF. The chain carries TRBV2 and TRBJ2-7; 7 bases match TRBD1. This CDR3 spans 15 amino acids. The V gene's germline CDR1 is SNHLY and CDR2 FYNNEI. With V trimmed by 6 bases and J by 0 bases, 8 bases remained unmatched.

The J gene is TRBJ1-2, the V gene TRBV2; D call uncertain. This CDR3 spans 12 amino acids. Trimming removed 7 bases from V and 7 bases from J, with 13 bases in between. Germline values: CDR1 SNHLY, CDR2 FYNNEI. The CDR3 nucleotides are TGTGCCAGCACCGCAGAGCCCAGTGGCTACACCTTC. This codes for CASTAEPSGYTF.

This clonotype was picked up a small number of times. This chain links TRBV7-7 with TRBJ1-2, with 8 bases matching TRBD1. CDR3 length equals 13 residues. CDR1 SSHAT and CDR2 FNYEAQ come from the germline V gene (reference sequence). In DNA, the CDR3 is TGTGCTAGAGGGGACAGGAACAACTATGGCTACACCTTC. Its protein is CARGDRNNYGYTF.

This clonotype was seen a handful of times. The limits of the CDR3 on the DNA are not certain, so only TCRdb's listed CDR3 is given. The rearrangement joins TRBV9 to TRBJ2-1; TRBD1, the table's D call, was not compared with the DNA. Germline V gene sequence: CDR1 SGDLS, CDR2 YYNGEE. The CDR3 region is 12 residues in length, termini included. The CDR3 spells CASSVGPGAPTF.

The chain recombines TRBV7-6 with TRBJ2-5; 12 bases fit TRBD2. V lost 5 bases to trimming and J lost 3 bases; unmatched junction nucleotides: 4. Germline V gene lookup returns CDR1 SGHVS and CDR2 FNYEAQ. The CDR3 totals 15 residues. The CDR3 reads CASSVSSGGEETQYF. The CDR3 coding sequence is TGTGCCAGCAGCGTTTCTAGCGGGGGGGAAGAGACCCAGTACTTC.

This clonotype has ten or more counts. The chain carries TRBV7-2 and TRBJ1-6; 7 bases line up with TRBD1. From germline, CDR1 is SGHTA and CDR2 FQGNSA. The CDR3 has 15 residues. After removal of 1 base from V and 5 bases from J, the junction contained 2 bases not matched to a gene. CDR3 sequence reads: CASSLVRGDNSPLHF. The CDR3 DNA reads as TGTGCCAGCAGCTTAGTCAGGGGGGATAATTCACCCCTCCACTTT.

This clonotype was detected a few times. The genes are TRBV3-1 and TRBJ2-5, with D tentatively TRBD1 or TRBD2 (5 bases each). V was cut by 4 bases and J by 5 bases, with 17 bases left in between. The CDR3 has 15 amino acids. In germline, CDR1 is LGHDT, CDR2 YNNKEL (reference sequence). CDR3 nucleotide sequence: TGTGCCAGCAGCCTCAGGACACCGGAGGTGGAGACCCAGTACTTC. Translation: CASSLRTPEVETQYF.

At least ten counts were recorded for this clonotype. This chain joins TRBV5-6 and TRBJ2-7; D remains ambiguous. This CDR3 is 12 amino acids long. The ends were cut back, 2 bases at V and 3 bases at J, with 6 bases in the middle. The V gene's germline CDR1 is SGHDT and CDR2 YYEEEE. CDR3 bases: TGTGCCAGCAGCTTACGAGGCTACGAGCAGTACGTC. Its protein product is CASSLRGYEQYV.

As concerns this clonotype: It is likely a read error, because the conserved phenylalanine at the end of the CDR3 is missing. This chain uses TRBV6-2 or TRBV6-3 with TRBJ1-1; D may be TRBD1 (6 bases). Germline CDR1 and CDR2: MNHEY and SVGEGT. V lost 5 bases, J lost 5 bases, and 15 bases lay in between. The CDR3 totals 14 residues. The CDR3 sequence is CASSRAGVGTEAFY. The CDR3 DNA reads TGTGCCAGCAGTCGGGCAGGGGTCGGGACTGAAGCTTTCTAT.

Turning to this clonotype: The junction shows a germline mismatch at one end, possibly a read error. The chain recombines TRBV5-4 with TRBJ1-4; 7 nucleotides match TRBD1. CDR1 is SGHNT, CDR2 YYREEE, per germline (reference sequence). There are 17 residues in the CDR3. The DNA of the CDR3 is TGTGCCAGCAGCTTGGGGGCCCCGACAGGGAGTAATGGAAAACTGTTTTTT. It specifies CASSLGAPTGSNGKLFF.

Comments on this clonotype: Since a much larger clone is just one base distant, this may be a read error. The chain is built from TRBV10-3 and TRBJ2-1; either TRBD1 or TRBD2 may fit D (6 bases each). Germline CDR1 and CDR2: ENHRY and SYGVKD. CDR3 length: 14 residues. CDR3 sequence reads: CANSPQGGLGEQFF. CDR3 nucleotide sequence: TGTGCCAACAGTCCCCAAGGGGGGTTGGGGGAGCAGTTCTTC.

The rearrangement joins TRBV5-1 to TRBJ2-6; D assignment may be TRBD1 or TRBD2 (5 bases each). Germline CDR1 SGHRS, CDR2 YFSETQ. With 4 bases removed from V and 3 bases from J, the gap between germline ends came to 11 bases. The CDR3 sequence is 15 residues long. The CDR3 protein is CASSLMGVGANVLTF. The CDR3 nucleotides read TGCGCCAGCAGCCTGATGGGGGTTGGGGCCAACGTCCTGACTTTC.

This clonotype is medium-sized within its sample. This chain links TRBV10-3 with TRBJ1-1, with D hard to call. Germline loops: CDR1 ENHRY, CDR2 SYGVKD. CDR3 length: 13 residues. Trimming removed 8 bases at V and 1 base at J, with 11 bases between. The DNA of the CDR3 is TGTGCCATCCAATCCCAGGCGAACACTGAAGCTTTCTTT. Encoded protein: CAIQSQANTEAFF.

The V gene is TRBV27, the J gene TRBJ2-2, with 8 bases that match TRBD1. This CDR3 comprises 18 residues. V was clipped by 5 bases and J by 7 bases; unmatched bases: 18. Germline assignment: CDR1 MNHEY and CDR2 SMNVEV (reference sequence). The CDR3 nucleotides are TGTGCCAGCAGTCTCGAAGGGATGAGACAGGGGTTTATCGGGGAGCTGTTTTTT. This sequence encodes CASSLEGMRQGFIGELFF.

V is TRBV14 and J is TRBJ2-5, with 8 bases that match TRBD1. Trimming took 10 bases from V and 4 from J; bases not matched to a gene: 5. The CDR3 has 12 residues. Per the germline V gene, CDR1 is SGHDN and CDR2 is FVKESK. In DNA, the CDR3 is TGTGCCACCCGGGACAGGAGAGAGACCCAGTACTTC. As protein: CATRDRRETQYF.

This clonotype was seen just once. This chain uses TRBV14 with TRBJ2-5; D unresolved. V lost 8 bases to trimming and J lost 2 bases, with 15 bases between them. Looked up from germline, CDR1 is SGHDN and CDR2 is FVKESK. This CDR3 comprises 14 residues. CDR3 protein: CASSPPTTQETQYF. The CDR3 nucleotides read TGTGCCAGCTCACCACCGACCACTCAAGAGACCCAGTACTTC.